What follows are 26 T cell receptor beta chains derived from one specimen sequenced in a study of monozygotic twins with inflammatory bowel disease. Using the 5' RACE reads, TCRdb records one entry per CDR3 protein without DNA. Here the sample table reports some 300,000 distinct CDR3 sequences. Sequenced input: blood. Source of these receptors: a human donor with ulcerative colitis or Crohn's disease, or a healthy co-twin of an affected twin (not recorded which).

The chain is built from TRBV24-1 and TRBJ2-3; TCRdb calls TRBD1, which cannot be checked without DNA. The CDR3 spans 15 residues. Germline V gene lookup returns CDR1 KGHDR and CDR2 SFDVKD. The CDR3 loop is CATSDLFRDKSTQYF.

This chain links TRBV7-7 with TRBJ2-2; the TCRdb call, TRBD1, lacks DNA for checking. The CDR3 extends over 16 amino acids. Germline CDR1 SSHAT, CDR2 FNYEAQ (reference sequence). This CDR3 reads CASSERTGTNTGELFF.

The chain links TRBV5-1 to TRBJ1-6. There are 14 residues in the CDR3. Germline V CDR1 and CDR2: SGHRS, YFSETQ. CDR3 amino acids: CASSLETELSPLHF.

CDR3 region: CATSPLVGGNQPQHF. The chain employs TRBV15 and TRBJ1-5; the D call from TCRdb, TRBD1, cannot be confirmed without DNA. The CDR3 sequence is 15 residues long. Germline CDR1 and CDR2: LNHNV and YYDKDF (reference sequence).

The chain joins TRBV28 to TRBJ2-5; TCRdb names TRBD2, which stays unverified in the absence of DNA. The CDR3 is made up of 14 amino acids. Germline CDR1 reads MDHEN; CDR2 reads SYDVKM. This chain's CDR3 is CASSLAAGDGTQYF.

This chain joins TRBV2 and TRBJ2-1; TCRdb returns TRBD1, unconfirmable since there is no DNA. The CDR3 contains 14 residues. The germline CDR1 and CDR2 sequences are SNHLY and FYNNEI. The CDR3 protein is CATRQGLRDNEQFF.

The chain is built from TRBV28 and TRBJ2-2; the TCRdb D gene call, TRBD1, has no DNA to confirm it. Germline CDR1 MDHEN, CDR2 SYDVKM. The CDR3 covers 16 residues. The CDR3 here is CASNRSGGRRTGELFF. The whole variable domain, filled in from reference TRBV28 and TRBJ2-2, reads DVKVTQSSRYLVKRTGEKVFLECVQDMDHENMFWYRQDPGLGLRLIYFSYDVKMKEKGDIPEGYSVSREKKERFSLILESASTNQTSMYLCASNRSGGRRTGELFFGEGSRLTVL.

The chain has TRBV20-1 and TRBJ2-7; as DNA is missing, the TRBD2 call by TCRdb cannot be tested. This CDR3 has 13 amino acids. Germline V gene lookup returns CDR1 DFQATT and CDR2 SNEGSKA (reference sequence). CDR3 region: CSAATSGRYEQYF.

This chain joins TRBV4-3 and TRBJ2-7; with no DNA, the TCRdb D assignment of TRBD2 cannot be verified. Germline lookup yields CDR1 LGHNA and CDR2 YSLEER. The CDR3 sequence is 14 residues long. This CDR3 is CASSQGLAEYEQYF.

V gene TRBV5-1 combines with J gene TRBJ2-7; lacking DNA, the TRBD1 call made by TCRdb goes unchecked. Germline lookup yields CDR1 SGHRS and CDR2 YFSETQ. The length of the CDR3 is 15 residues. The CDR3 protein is CASSLGGAPSYEQYF. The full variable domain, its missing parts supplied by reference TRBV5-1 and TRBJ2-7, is KAGVTQTPRYLIKTRGQQVTLSCSPISGHRSVSWYQQTPGQGLQFLFEYFSETQRNKGNFPGRFSGRQFSNSRSEMNVSTLELGDSALYLCASSLGGAPSYEQYFGPGTRLTVT.

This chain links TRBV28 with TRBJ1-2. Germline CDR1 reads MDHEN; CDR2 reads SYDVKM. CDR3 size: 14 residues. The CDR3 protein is CASSFRSANYGYTF.

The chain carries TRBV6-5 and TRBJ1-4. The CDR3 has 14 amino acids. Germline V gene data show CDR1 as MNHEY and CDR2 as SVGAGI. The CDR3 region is CASSYRGEIEKLFF.

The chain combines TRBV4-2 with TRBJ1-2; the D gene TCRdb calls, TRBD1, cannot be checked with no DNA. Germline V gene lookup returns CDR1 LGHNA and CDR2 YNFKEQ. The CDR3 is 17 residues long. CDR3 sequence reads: CASSQDTGEGSLRGYTF.

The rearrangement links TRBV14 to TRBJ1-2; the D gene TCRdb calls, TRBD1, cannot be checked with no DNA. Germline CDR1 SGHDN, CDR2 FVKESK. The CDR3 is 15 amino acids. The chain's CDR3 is CASSQPGTSAYGYTF.

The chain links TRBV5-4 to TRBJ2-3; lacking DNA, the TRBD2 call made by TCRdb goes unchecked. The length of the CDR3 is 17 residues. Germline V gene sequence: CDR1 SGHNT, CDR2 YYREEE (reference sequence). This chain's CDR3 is CASSLSILAGRADTQYF. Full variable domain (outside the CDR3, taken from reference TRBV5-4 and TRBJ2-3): ETGVTQSPTHLIKTRGQQVTLRCSSQSGHNTVSWYQQALGQGPQFIFQYYREEENGRGNFPPRFSGLQFPNYSSELNVNALELDDSALYLCASSLSILAGRADTQYFGPGTRLTVL.

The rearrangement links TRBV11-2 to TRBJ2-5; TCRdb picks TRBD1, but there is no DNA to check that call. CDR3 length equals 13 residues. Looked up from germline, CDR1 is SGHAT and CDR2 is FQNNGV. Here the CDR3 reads CADSYEGPETQYF.

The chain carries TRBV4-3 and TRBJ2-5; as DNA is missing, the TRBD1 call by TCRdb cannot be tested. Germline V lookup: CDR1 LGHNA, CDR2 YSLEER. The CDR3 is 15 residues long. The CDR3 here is CASSPERQGRETQYF.

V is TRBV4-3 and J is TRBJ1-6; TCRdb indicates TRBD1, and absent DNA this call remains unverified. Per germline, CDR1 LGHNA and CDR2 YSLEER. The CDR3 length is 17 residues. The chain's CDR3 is CASSQDWAQGSLTPLHF.

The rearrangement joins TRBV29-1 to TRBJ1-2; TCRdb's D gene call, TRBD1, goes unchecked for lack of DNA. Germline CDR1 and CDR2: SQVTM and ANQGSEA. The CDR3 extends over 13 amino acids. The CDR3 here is CSVLQGANYGYTF. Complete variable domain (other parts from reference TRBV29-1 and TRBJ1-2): SAVISQKPSRDICQRGTSLTIQCQVDSQVTMMFWYRQQPGQSLTLIATANQGSEATYESGFVIDKFPISRPNLTFSTLTVSNMSPEDSSIYLCSVLQGANYGYTFGSGTRLTVV.

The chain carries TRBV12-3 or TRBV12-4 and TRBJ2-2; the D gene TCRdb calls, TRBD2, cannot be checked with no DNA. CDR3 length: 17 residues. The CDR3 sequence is CASSPIGGLAATGELFF.

The CDR3 spells CASSGWKGVVDTQYF. J is TRBJ2-3 and V is TRBV6-2 or TRBV6-3; TCRdb indicates TRBD2, and absent DNA this call remains unverified. The CDR3 consists of 15 residues. Germline V gene lookup returns CDR1 MNHEY and CDR2 SVGEGT.

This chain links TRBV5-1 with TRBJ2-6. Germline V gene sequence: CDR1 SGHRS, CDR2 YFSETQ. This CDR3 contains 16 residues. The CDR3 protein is CASSSKAGSGANVLTF.

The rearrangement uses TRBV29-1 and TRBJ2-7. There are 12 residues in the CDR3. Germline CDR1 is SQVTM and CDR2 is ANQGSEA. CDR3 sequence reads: CSVEGSDYEQYF.

The CDR3 sequence: CASSLANGGSQPQHF. This chain links TRBV7-2 with TRBJ1-5; the D call from TCRdb, TRBD1, cannot be confirmed without DNA. CDR3 length: 15 amino acids. Germline V gives CDR1 SGHTA, CDR2 FQGNSA.

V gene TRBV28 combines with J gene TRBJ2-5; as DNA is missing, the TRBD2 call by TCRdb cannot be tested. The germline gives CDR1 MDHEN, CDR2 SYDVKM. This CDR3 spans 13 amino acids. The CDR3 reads CASRRTIPETQYF.

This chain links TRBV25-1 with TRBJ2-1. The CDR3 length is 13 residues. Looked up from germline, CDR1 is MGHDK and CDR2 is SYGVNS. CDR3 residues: CASSIPAYNEQFF.